This is a list of T cell receptor beta chains from one sample in a study of shared clonotypes between healthy human individuals. Data came from immunoSEQ multiplex PCR; TCRdb stores just in-frame clones and leaves some out. The sample has about 1,900,000 clones, just under 95% seen once. Sequencing input: naive CD8+ T cells sorted from blood. The source is a man aged 18 to 35 in good health. Each CDR3 is given with its conserved first and last residue. The order of the fields is D gene, V gene, J gene, clone size, CDR3 protein, CDR3 DNA. D genes are given only for firm matches. Size is stated for part of the rows, as once, few or many counts, or as a class when the clone is expanded.

>TRBD1|TRBV27|TRBJ2-7|NA
CASSPQQGDSYEQYF
TGTGCCAGCAGTCCTCAGCAGGGGGACAGCTACGAGCAGTACTTC
>NA|TRBV6-4|TRBJ1-1|NA
CASRPDNRRTEAFF
TGTGCCAGCAGGCCGGACAACCGACGCACTGAAGCTTTCTTT
>TRBD1|TRBV11-2|TRBJ1-2|NA
CASSNHRGDGYTF
TGTGCCAGCAGCAATCACAGGGGAGATGGCTACACCTTC
>NA|TRBV30|TRBJ1-1|NA
CAWSVTGGTEAFF
TGTGCCTGGAGTGTAACCGGGGGCACTGAAGCTTTCTTT
>TRBD1|TRBV28|TRBJ2-1|NA
CASRMGTGVYNEQFF
TGTGCCAGCAGGATGGGGACAGGGGTCTACAATGAGCAGTTCTTC
>TRBD2|TRBV7-9|TRBJ2-4|NA
CASSQGLAGGNIQYF
TGTGCCAGCAGCCAAGGGCTAGCGGGTGGGAACATTCAGTACTTC
>TRBD1|TRBV6-5|TRBJ1-1|NA
CASSRTGMNTEAFF
TGTGCCAGCAGTAGGACAGGGATGAACACTGAAGCTTTCTTT
>TRBD2|TRBV5-6|TRBJ2-1|NA
CASSLAGGRALDEQFF
TGTGCCAGCAGCTTGGCCGGCGGGAGGGCCCTCGATGAGCAGTTCTTC
>NA|TRBV7-9|TRBJ1-2|NA
CASTPASFYGYTF
TGTGCCAGCACCCCGGCGTCCTTCTATGGCTACACCTTC
>NA|TRBV7-2|TRBJ1-1|NA
CASSLVGDPGTEAFF
TGTGCCAGCAGCTTAGTGGGGGACCCAGGCACTGAAGCTTTCTTT
>TRBD1|TRBV13|TRBJ1-4|NA
CASSSQGDPNEKLFF
TGTGCCAGCAGTTCCCAGGGGGACCCTAATGAAAAACTGTTTTTT
>NA|TRBV27|TRBJ2-1|NA
CASRTGTNYNEQFF
TGTGCCAGCAGAACCGGGACAAACTACAATGAGCAGTTCTTC
>NA|TRBV27|TRBJ2-3|NA
CASSLNLGADTQYF
TGTGCCAGCAGTCTCAACTTGGGGGCAGATACGCAGTATTTT
>TRBD2|TRBV29-1|TRBJ2-1|NA
CSVGLANYNEQFF
TGCAGCGTGGGACTAGCGAATTACAATGAGCAGTTCTTC
>NA|TRBV11-2|TRBJ2-7|NA
CASSSTGQTIYEQYF
TGTGCCAGCAGCTCCACTGGTCAGACTATCTACGAGCAGTACTTC
>NA|TRBV6-5|TRBJ1-2|NA
CASSYSENYGYTF
TGTGCCAGCAGTTACTCGGAAAACTATGGCTACACCTTC
>NA|TRBV19|TRBJ1-5|NA
CASSTASWVQPQHF
TGTGCCAGTAGTACCGCAAGCTGGGTTCAGCCCCAGCATTTT
>NA|TRBV13|TRBJ2-7|NA
CASSLWSSSYEQYF
TGTGCCAGCAGCTTATGGTCTAGTTCCTACGAGCAGTACTTC
>NA|TRBV13|TRBJ1-5|once
CASSLGRTSNQPQHF
TGTGCCAGCAGCTTAGGACGGACCAGCAATCAGCCCCAGCATTTT
>NA|TRBV11-2|TRBJ2-7|NA
CASSLEYSYEQYF
TGTGCCAGCAGCTTAGAGTATTCCTACGAGCAGTACTTC
>TRBD2|TRBV7-9|TRBJ2-1|NA
CASSLAYGTSFNEQFF
TGTGCCAGCAGCTTAGCCTACGGGACTAGCTTCAATGAGCAGTTCTTC
>TRBD1|TRBV19|TRBJ1-2|NA
CASSIDFMDRLGGYTF
TGTGCCAGTAGTATAGATTTTATGGACAGGTTAGGAGGCTACACCTTC
>NA|TRBV5-6|TRBJ2-7|NA
CASSWTDKGLEQYF
TGTGCCAGCAGCTGGACAGATAAGGGTCTCGAGCAGTACTTC
>TRBD2|TRBV6-5|TRBJ2-3|NA
CASSYTSGSADTQYF
TGTGCCAGCAGTTACACTAGCGGGAGTGCAGATACGCAGTATTTT
>TRBD1|TRBV6-1|TRBJ1-2|NA
CASSETGTVSYGYTF
TGTGCCAGCAGTGAAACCGGGACAGTTAGCTATGGCTACACCTTC
>NA|TRBV7-9|TRBJ2-2|NA
CASSFLDGNTGELFF
TGTGCCAGCAGCTTTTTAGACGGGAACACCGGGGAGCTGTTTTTT
>NA|TRBV29-1|TRBJ2-1|NA
CSVDATGTTYNEQFF
TGCAGCGTTGATGCAACCGGGACAACTTACAATGAGCAGTTCTTC
>TRBD1|TRBV5-1|TRBJ2-7|NA
CASSLVGQGANYEQYF
TGCGCCAGCAGCTTAGTAGGACAGGGGGCAAATTACGAGCAGTACTTC
>NA|TRBV6-1|TRBJ2-7|once
CASSERRGRSLNYYEQYF
TGTGCCAGCAGTGAAAGGAGGGGCAGGAGCCTAAATTACTACGAGCAGTACTTC
>NA|TRBV6-5|TRBJ2-1|NA
CASSTRFYNEQFF
TGTGCCAGCAGCACAAGGTTTTACAATGAGCAGTTCTTC
>TRBD2|TRBV5-3|TRBJ2-7|once
CARSLSGLAVTYEQYF
TGTGCCAGAAGCTTGTCGGGACTAGCGGTTACCTACGAGCAGTACTTC
>NA|TRBV5-6|TRBJ2-7|NA
CASSLDLEQYF
TGTGCCAGCAGTCTCGACTTAGAGCAGTACTTC
>TRBD1|TRBV5-1|TRBJ1-2|NA
CASSLARDSLSYGYTF
TGCGCCAGCAGCTTGGCCAGGGACAGTCTCTCCTATGGCTACACCTTC
>NA|TRBV5-6|TRBJ2-5|NA
CASSLGWGVETQYF
TGTGCCAGCAGCTTGGGGTGGGGAGTAGAGACCCAGTACTTC
>TRBD2|TRBV30|TRBJ2-7|NA
CAWEGTSGGFSYEQYF
TGTGCCTGGGAAGGGACTAGCGGGGGCTTCTCCTACGAGCAGTACTTC
>NA|TRBV5-1|TRBJ1-1|NA
CASLENTGEAFF
TGCGCCAGCCTAGAAAACACGGGAGAAGCTTTCTTT
>TRBD1|TRBV25-1|TRBJ2-1|NA
CASSEPGGFDEQFF
TGTGCCAGCAGTGAGCCAGGGGGCTTCGATGAGCAGTTCTTC
>TRBD2|TRBV5-4|TRBJ2-7|NA
CASSLYLSGGYEQYF
TGTGCCAGCAGCTTGTATCTAAGCGGGGGCTACGAGCAGTACTTC
>TRBD1|TRBV6-1|TRBJ2-3|NA
CASSEGYGTERTQYF
TGTGCCAGCAGTGAAGGATATGGGACAGAAAGAACGCAGTATTTT
>NA|TRBV5-6|TRBJ2-5|NA
CASSSGPETQYF
TGTGCCAGCAGCTCTGGACCGGAGACCCAGTACTTC
>NA|TRBV25-1|TRBJ2-2|NA
CASWGQMAGELFF
TGTGCCAGCTGGGGGCAGATGGCCGGGGAGCTGTTTTTT
>NA|TRBV4-1|TRBJ2-2|NA
CASSQVFRGIAGELFF
TGCGCCAGCAGCCAGGTCTTCCGAGGGATCGCCGGGGAGCTGTTTTTT
>NA|TRBV1|TRBJ2-2|NA
CTSRPRGLAGDTGELFF
TGCACCAGCAGACCCAGGGGACTAGCGGGAGACACCGGGGAGCTGTTTTTT
>TRBD2|TRBV11-2|TRBJ2-2|NA
CASSGSGANTGELFF
TGTGCCAGCAGCGGAAGCGGGGCGAACACCGGGGAGCTGTTTTTT
>NA|TRBV13|TRBJ2-3|NA
CASSLGTQTYTDTQYF
TGTGCCAGCAGCTTAGGGACGCAGACCTACACAGATACGCAGTATTTT
>TRBD2|TRBV6-5|TRBJ2-5|once
CASSGVAGDLETQYF
TGTGCCAGCAGTGGGGTAGCGGGGGACTTGGAGACCCAGTACTTC
>TRBD2|TRBV7-9|TRBJ2-7|NA
CASSSVLGGAGYEQYF
TGTGCCAGCAGCTCAGTCCTCGGGGGGGCCGGTTACGAGCAGTACTTC
>TRBD1|TRBV28|TRBJ2-3|once
CASSFVGRGIADTQYF
TGTGCCAGCAGTTTTGTGGGCAGGGGGATTGCAGATACGCAGTATTTT
>NA|TRBV4-1|TRBJ2-7|NA
CASSQASSYEQYF
TGCGCCAGCAGCCAAGCGTCCAGCTACGAGCAGTACTTC